This T cell receptor (beta chain) was captured in a study of shared clonotypes between healthy human individuals. Study findings and constraints: All-four-donor shared clonotypes had higher generation probabilities than non-shared clonotypes did. What naive subsets generally showed was a larger estimated richness than memory subsets showed.

As concerns this clone: Its antigen is undetermined.

Clones were sequenced by immunoSEQ multiplex PCR, and TCRdb holds only the in-frame ones, with some missing. Of about 1,800,000 clones in the sample, about 95% were seen once. The CDR3 consists of 16 residues. V was pared by 0 bases and J by 0 bases, with 15 bases between. Germline V gene data show CDR1 as GTSNPN and CDR2 as SVGIG (reference sequence). Naive-designated CD8 cells lacked CD45RO, were positively enriched for CCR7, and omitted terminally differentiated effector memory CD45RA+ cells. This sequence was found in a man aged 18 to 30 in good health. Specimen: naive CD8+ T cells sorted from blood. This chain connects TRBV30 to TRBJ2-7, with D possibly TRBD2 on 6 matching bases. CDR3: CAWSVLGGMGSYEQYF. The CDR3 DNA is TGTGCCTGGAGTGTACTTGGAGGGATGGGCTCCTACGAGCAGTACTTC.